The clone carrying this T cell receptor beta chain was seen a few times. Its specificity is not known. This sample is part of a study of T-cell memory formation after mild COVID-19. About the research overall: TCR clusters were largely donor specific. General study results and limits: Nothing showed for sure that second-wave clones peaking on day 37 were SARS-CoV-2 specific.

TCRdb re-analysed the 5' RACE reads in MiXCR, keeping a single row per CDR3 protein. The sample records over 400,000 distinct CDR3 sequences, around a quarter being singletons. The CDR3 spans 13 residues. Germline lookup yields CDR1 SGHVS and CDR2 FQNEAQ. With 1 base removed from V and 6 bases from J, the gap between germline ends came to 6 bases. This TCR was sampled from an adult woman who had mild COVID-19 (a few samples of this study predate the infection). Cell type and time point are not known. V and J are TRBV7-8 and TRBJ1-4; D gene uncertain. Specimen: PBMCs or a T cell subset sorted from them (not recorded which). The DNA of the CDR3 is TGTGCCAGCAGCTTAGTCTGGGATGAAAAACTGTTTTTT. This sequence encodes CASSLVWDEKLFF.